A selection of T cell receptor beta chains follows, all from one sample in a study of blood T cells in healthy people across ages. Using its own MiXCR run on the 5' RACE reads, TCRdb lists one record per CDR3 protein. The sample consists of about 1.1 million distinct CDR3 sequences, 30% to 40% of them appearing once. Sequenced input: blood. The receptors here all came from a man younger than 35 in good health. The CDR3 runs from the conserved cysteine through the conserved F or W. Each record gives: clone size, J gene, V gene, D gene, CDR3 DNA, CDR3 protein. D genes are given only for firm matches. A clone size is listed for some rows: how often the clone was seen (once, few, many), or a class if it is expanded.

abundance: many; j_gene: TRBJ1-2; v_gene: TRBV20-1; d_gene: -; CDR3nt: TGCAGTGCTGAGTTGGGAGGTTTCTATGGCTACACCTTC; CDR3aa: CSAELGGFYGYTF
abundance: few; j_gene: TRBJ2-2; v_gene: TRBV6-5; d_gene: TRBD2; CDR3nt: TGTGCCAGCAGTAGCAATCCGGGACTAGTGGTCGGGGAGCTGTTTTTT; CDR3aa: CASSSNPGLVVGELFF
abundance: few; j_gene: TRBJ1-2; v_gene: TRBV12-3/TRBV12-4; d_gene: -; CDR3nt: TGTGCCAGCAGTTTAGTTCCCGAGGGAGGCTACACCTTC; CDR3aa: CASSLVPEGGYTF
abundance: -; j_gene: TRBJ2-2; v_gene: TRBV4-3; d_gene: -; CDR3nt: TGCGCCAGCAGCCAAGAACCCACAGCGAACACCGGGGAGCTGTTTTTT; CDR3aa: CASSQEPTANTGELFF
abundance: few; j_gene: TRBJ2-7; v_gene: TRBV20-1; d_gene: -; CDR3nt: TGCAGTGCTCGATTTTTGACTAGTAACGAGCAGTACTTC; CDR3aa: CSARFLTSNEQYF
abundance: many; j_gene: TRBJ1-2; v_gene: TRBV6-5; d_gene: TRBD1; CDR3nt: TGTGCCAGCAGAGATCAACAGGGGAACTATGGCTACACCTTC; CDR3aa: CASRDQQGNYGYTF
abundance: -; j_gene: TRBJ2-3; v_gene: TRBV7-6; d_gene: TRBD1; CDR3nt: TGTGCCAGCAGCACCCGGACAGGGAACTCCACAGATACGCAGTATTTT; CDR3aa: CASSTRTGNSTDTQYF
abundance: -; j_gene: TRBJ1-2; v_gene: TRBV20-1; d_gene: -; CDR3nt: TGCAGTGCTAGAGCTTTACGGGGAGTGGGGGATGGCTACACCTTC; CDR3aa: CSARALRGVGDGYTF
abundance: few; j_gene: TRBJ2-7; v_gene: TRBV4-2; d_gene: -; CDR3nt: TGTGCCAGCAGCCAAGAATTGTCAGGGGCCACTCCCGAGCAGTACTTC; CDR3aa: CASSQELSGATPEQYF
abundance: few; j_gene: TRBJ1-2; v_gene: TRBV6-2/TRBV6-3; d_gene: -; CDR3nt: TGTGCCAGCATATCCGGACAGCCCATTAACTATGGCTACACCTTC; CDR3aa: CASISGQPINYGYTF
abundance: -; j_gene: TRBJ2-1; v_gene: TRBV20-1; d_gene: TRBD2; CDR3nt: TGCAGTGCTCCCCCTCGACTAGCGGGAGAAGTGGGTTATGAGCAGTTCTTC; CDR3aa: CSAPPRLAGEVGYEQFF
abundance: -; j_gene: TRBJ1-2; v_gene: TRBV2; d_gene: -; CDR3nt: TGTGCCTGCAAGATGGCTAACTATGGCTACACCTTC; CDR3aa: CACKMANYGYTF
abundance: -; j_gene: TRBJ2-1; v_gene: TRBV29-1; d_gene: -; CDR3nt: TGCAGCGTCGTGCCGACAGACTACAATGAGCAGTTCTTC; CDR3aa: CSVVPTDYNEQFF
abundance: few; j_gene: TRBJ2-1; v_gene: TRBV11-2; d_gene: -; CDR3nt: TGTGCCAGCAGCTCGGGACTTCGCAAGAACAATGAGCAGTTCTTC; CDR3aa: CASSSGLRKNNEQFF
abundance: few; j_gene: TRBJ1-1; v_gene: TRBV7-9; d_gene: -; CDR3nt: TGTGCCAGCAGCTCGCAGACAGACAACACTGAAGCTTTCTTT; CDR3aa: CASSSQTDNTEAFF
abundance: -; j_gene: TRBJ2-5; v_gene: TRBV7-3; d_gene: -; CDR3nt: TGTGCCAGCAGCTTAGTCATCGAAGAGACCCAGTACTTC; CDR3aa: CASSLVIEETQYF
abundance: -; j_gene: TRBJ1-2; v_gene: TRBV7-6; d_gene: -; CDR3nt: TGTGCCAGCAGCCCAGCGGGACCCTATGGCTACACCTTC; CDR3aa: CASSPAGPYGYTF
abundance: -; j_gene: TRBJ1-1; v_gene: TRBV20-1; d_gene: -; CDR3nt: TGCAGTGTGCGAGGGGGGCGAGGCACTGAAGCTTTCTTT; CDR3aa: CSVRGGRGTEAFF
abundance: few; j_gene: TRBJ1-1; v_gene: TRBV20-1; d_gene: TRBD1; CDR3nt: TGCAGTGCTAGTTTGCAAACAGGGGCAGGCACTGAAGCTTTCTTT; CDR3aa: CSASLQTGAGTEAFF
abundance: few; j_gene: TRBJ2-3; v_gene: TRBV27; d_gene: TRBD1; CDR3nt: TGTGCCAGCAGTTTATTGCCGGGACAGGGGGCGGGTGGTACAGATACGCAGTATTTT; CDR3aa: CASSLLPGQGAGGTDTQYF
abundance: -; j_gene: TRBJ1-6; v_gene: TRBV27; d_gene: -; CDR3nt: TGTGCCAGCAGTTTAGCGAGGGTAACCTATAATTCACCCCTCCACTTT; CDR3aa: CASSLARVTYNSPLHF
abundance: few; j_gene: TRBJ2-3; v_gene: TRBV5-1; d_gene: -; CDR3nt: TGCGCCAGCAGCTCGACTGGGGGGGCACGGGATACGCAGTATTTT; CDR3aa: CASSSTGGARDTQYF
abundance: many; j_gene: TRBJ2-2; v_gene: TRBV12-3/TRBV12-4; d_gene: -; CDR3nt: TGTGCCAGCTCTACAGGAAACACCGGGGAGCTGTTTTTT; CDR3aa: CASSTGNTGELFF
abundance: -; j_gene: TRBJ1-5; v_gene: TRBV12-3/TRBV12-4; d_gene: TRBD1; CDR3nt: TGTGCCAGCAGTCCCGCAGGGGGTGACGCGCCCCAGCATTTT; CDR3aa: CASSPAGGDAPQHF
abundance: -; j_gene: TRBJ2-5; v_gene: TRBV2; d_gene: -; CDR3nt: TGTGCCGGCACGGAGGACATCCAAGAGACCCAGTACTTC; CDR3aa: CAGTEDIQETQYF
abundance: -; j_gene: TRBJ1-2; v_gene: TRBV6-5; d_gene: -; CDR3nt: TGTGCCAGCAGTCTTCCAGGCGGCGGCTACACCTTC; CDR3aa: CASSLPGGGYTF
abundance: few; j_gene: TRBJ2-7; v_gene: TRBV12-3/TRBV12-4; d_gene: -; CDR3nt: TGTGCCAGCAGTTCCACTAGTAACGAGCAGTACTTC; CDR3aa: CASSSTSNEQYF
abundance: few; j_gene: TRBJ2-5; v_gene: TRBV6-5; d_gene: -; CDR3nt: TGTGCCAGCAGTTTAGAGGGCAGGGTTCAAGAGACCCAGTACTTC; CDR3aa: CASSLEGRVQETQYF
abundance: -; j_gene: TRBJ2-5; v_gene: TRBV2; d_gene: -; CDR3nt: TGTGCCAGCAGTGAAGAGTCTAGCGATCAAGAGACCCAGTACTTC; CDR3aa: CASSEESSDQETQYF
abundance: many; j_gene: TRBJ2-3; v_gene: TRBV12-3/TRBV12-4; d_gene: TRBD2; CDR3nt: TGTGCCAGCAGCCCATCCGCGGGACTAAGCACAGATACGCAGTATTTT; CDR3aa: CASSPSAGLSTDTQYF
abundance: -; j_gene: TRBJ2-1; v_gene: TRBV5-1; d_gene: -; CDR3nt: TGCGCCAGCAGCTCGGAGGGACACGTCAATGAGCAGTTCTTC; CDR3aa: CASSSEGHVNEQFF
abundance: many; j_gene: TRBJ2-1; v_gene: TRBV29-1; d_gene: TRBD2; CDR3nt: TGCAGCGTTGCCGCGACTAGCGGGGGGGCCGCTGAGCAGTTCTTC; CDR3aa: CSVAATSGGAAEQFF
abundance: -; j_gene: TRBJ2-7; v_gene: TRBV27; d_gene: TRBD1; CDR3nt: TGTGCCAGCAGTTTCGGGACAGGGGGCGGCGAGCAGTACTTC; CDR3aa: CASSFGTGGGEQYF
abundance: few; j_gene: TRBJ2-7; v_gene: TRBV20-1; d_gene: -; CDR3nt: TGCAGTGCTGCAGGCGCTCACTCCTACGAGCAGTACTTC; CDR3aa: CSAAGAHSYEQYF
abundance: -; j_gene: TRBJ2-7; v_gene: TRBV29-1; d_gene: TRBD1; CDR3nt: TGCAGCGCCGGGACAGGTGAGCAGTACTTC; CDR3aa: CSAGTGEQYF
abundance: few; j_gene: TRBJ2-2; v_gene: TRBV6-1; d_gene: TRBD1; CDR3nt: TGCGCCAGCAGCCAAGGGACAGTAGGCACCGGGGAGCTGTTTTTT; CDR3aa: CASSQGTVGTGELFF
abundance: few; j_gene: TRBJ2-5; v_gene: TRBV10-3; d_gene: -; CDR3nt: TGTGCCATCAGGGGGAACCAAGAGACCCAGTACTTC; CDR3aa: CAIRGNQETQYF
abundance: few; j_gene: TRBJ1-2; v_gene: TRBV7-9; d_gene: TRBD1; CDR3nt: TGTGCCAGCAGCTTTGGGACAGTCTATGGCTACACCTTC; CDR3aa: CASSFGTVYGYTF
abundance: -; j_gene: TRBJ2-3; v_gene: TRBV7-2; d_gene: -; CDR3nt: TGTGCCAGCAGATACCTGACACAAGATACGCAGTATTTT; CDR3aa: CASRYLTQDTQYF
abundance: -; j_gene: TRBJ1-2; v_gene: TRBV20-1; d_gene: TRBD1; CDR3nt: TGCAGTGCTCCTCGGACAGGGGGGGGCTATGGCTACACCTTC; CDR3aa: CSAPRTGGGYGYTF
abundance: -; j_gene: TRBJ2-2; v_gene: TRBV27; d_gene: -; CDR3nt: TGTGCCAGCAGTTCGTTATTCGGCGGGGCGAACACCGGGGAGCTGTTTTTT; CDR3aa: CASSSLFGGANTGELFF
abundance: -; j_gene: TRBJ1-6; v_gene: TRBV4-1; d_gene: TRBD1; CDR3nt: TGCGCCAGCAGCCAACTAAGACAGGGGAATAATTCACCCCTCCACTTT; CDR3aa: CASSQLRQGNNSPLHF
abundance: many; j_gene: TRBJ2-3; v_gene: TRBV7-2; d_gene: -; CDR3nt: TGTGCCAGCAGCTCCGCCGTAACAGATACGCAGTATTTT; CDR3aa: CASSSAVTDTQYF
abundance: -; j_gene: TRBJ1-2; v_gene: TRBV5-1; d_gene: -; CDR3nt: TGCGCCAGCAGCGTGATGGGGGGCTATGGCTATACCTTC; CDR3aa: CASSVMGGYGYTF
abundance: -; j_gene: TRBJ1-1; v_gene: TRBV29-1; d_gene: -; CDR3nt: TGCAGCGCCACACCACTCAGGGTATGGAACACTGAAGTTTTCTTT; CDR3aa: CSATPLRVWNTEVFF